This T cell receptor (beta chain) was documented in a study of blood T cell repertoires in COVID-19. This table comes from immunoSEQ multiplex PCR, and its TCRdb copy is limited to in-frame clones, with some not included. The data show a few hundred thousand clones, 80% to 90% seen once. The V end was cut by 8 bases, the J end by 5 bases, with 15 bases between. Looked up from germline, CDR1 is MNHEY and CDR2 is SVGAGI. The CDR3 extends over 13 amino acids. The V call is TRBV6-5, the J call TRBJ1-1; D gene ambiguous. The clonotype was recovered from a woman in her 70s with COVID-19, enrolled during active disease. The sample was peripheral blood. The CDR3 nucleotides are TGTGCCAGCGGAGTCACGCAGAATACTGAAGCTTTCTTT. Its translation is CASGVTQNTEAFF.